This is a list of T cell receptor beta chains from one sample in a study of CD8+ T cells in alopecia areata. Method: immunoSEQ multiplex PCR; TCRdb's copy keeps in-frame clones and lacks some. The profile shows more than 95,000 clones, approximately 47% of them singletons. Sequences were obtained from NKG2D-low CD8+ T cells sorted from blood. The receptors come from a human donor with alopecia areata. Both conserved end residues are part of each CDR3. The D gene is left open where the match is weak. The size entry is marked missing in some rows and otherwise reads once, few, many or a size class.

j_call: TRBJ2-7
clone_size: NA
v_call: TRBV28
d_call: TRBD1
cdr3_nt: TGTGCCGGCGGGACAGGGGGCCCCTACGAGCAGTACTTC
cdr3_aa: CAGGTGGPYEQYF

j_call: TRBJ2-1
clone_size: many
v_call: TRBV6-4
d_call: TRBD2
cdr3_nt: TGTGCCAGCAGTGAAACTAGCGGGGGGGCCGATGAGCAGTTCTTC
cdr3_aa: CASSETSGGADEQFF

j_call: TRBJ2-7
clone_size: NA
v_call: TRBV5-1
d_call: TRBD1
cdr3_nt: TGCGCCAGCAGCTGGGGACAGTCCTACGAGCAGTACTTC
cdr3_aa: CASSWGQSYEQYF

j_call: TRBJ2-3
clone_size: NA
v_call: TRBV5-6
d_call: TRBD2
cdr3_nt: TGTGCCAGCAGCTCCGGACTAGCAGCAAACCCAGATACGCAGTATTTT
cdr3_aa: CASSSGLAANPDTQYF

j_call: TRBJ2-1
clone_size: NA
v_call: TRBV29-1
d_call: NA
cdr3_nt: TGCAGCGTTGAACGGGCCGGCTCCTACAATGAGCAGTTCTTC
cdr3_aa: CSVERAGSYNEQFF

j_call: TRBJ1-1
clone_size: NA
v_call: TRBV29-1
d_call: NA
cdr3_nt: TGCAGCGTTGTAGGCAGCGAGGGGAGCACTGAAGCTTTCTTT
cdr3_aa: CSVVGSEGSTEAFF

j_call: TRBJ2-7
clone_size: NA
v_call: TRBV18
d_call: TRBD1
cdr3_nt: TGTGCCAGCTCACCGGGACAGTACTACGAGCAGTACTTC
cdr3_aa: CASSPGQYYEQYF

j_call: TRBJ2-7
clone_size: few
v_call: TRBV29-1
d_call: TRBD2
cdr3_nt: TGCAGCGCCAAGCCGGGGACTAGCTACGAGCAGTACTTC
cdr3_aa: CSAKPGTSYEQYF

j_call: TRBJ2-1
clone_size: few
v_call: TRBV29-1
d_call: NA
cdr3_nt: TGCAGCGTTGAGTACAGTAACAATGAGCAGTTCTTC
cdr3_aa: CSVEYSNNEQFF

j_call: TRBJ2-7
clone_size: NA
v_call: TRBV29-1
d_call: NA
cdr3_nt: TGCAGCGTTGAGTTGGCGGTAAGCTCCTACGAGCAGTACTTC
cdr3_aa: CSVELAVSSYEQYF

j_call: TRBJ1-1
clone_size: few
v_call: TRBV29-1
d_call: TRBD1
cdr3_nt: TGCAGCGGACAGGGCACTGAAGCTTTCTTT
cdr3_aa: CSGQGTEAFF

j_call: TRBJ2-3
clone_size: few
v_call: TRBV19
d_call: NA
cdr3_nt: TGTGCCAGTAGTATTCCGCCCGGGGCGGGGAAAGATACGCAGTATTTT
cdr3_aa: CASSIPPGAGKDTQYF

j_call: TRBJ1-4
clone_size: NA
v_call: TRBV9
d_call: NA
cdr3_nt: TGTGCCAGCAGCGTAGCTGGGTCCCATGAAAAACTGTTTTTT
cdr3_aa: CASSVAGSHEKLFF

j_call: TRBJ2-7
clone_size: few
v_call: TRBV29-1
d_call: NA
cdr3_nt: TGCAGCGCAGGACACATTGAATCCTACGAGCAGTACTTC
cdr3_aa: CSAGHIESYEQYF

j_call: TRBJ2-3
clone_size: NA
v_call: TRBV4-3
d_call: NA
cdr3_nt: TGCGCCAGCAGCCAAGAGGGGGCGGGAGTCTACACAGATACGCAGTATTTT
cdr3_aa: CASSQEGAGVYTDTQYF

j_call: TRBJ1-4
clone_size: NA
v_call: TRBV5-1
d_call: TRBD1
cdr3_nt: TGCGCCAGCAGCCCCAACGGACAGGGGATCGAAAAACTGTTTTTT
cdr3_aa: CASSPNGQGIEKLFF

j_call: TRBJ1-2
clone_size: NA
v_call: TRBV29-1
d_call: NA
cdr3_nt: TGCAGCGTCGGTACTGCGGGAGGTAACTATGGCTACACCTTC
cdr3_aa: CSVGTAGGNYGYTF

j_call: TRBJ2-5
clone_size: NA
v_call: TRBV13
d_call: TRBD2
cdr3_nt: TGTGCCAGCAGCTGGGGGACTAGCGGGGACATCACCCAGTACTTC
cdr3_aa: CASSWGTSGDITQYF

j_call: TRBJ2-7
clone_size: NA
v_call: TRBV29-1
d_call: NA
cdr3_nt: TGCAGCGTTGAGTCTGGGAGCTCCTACGAGCAGTACTTC
cdr3_aa: CSVESGSSYEQYF

j_call: TRBJ2-7
clone_size: NA
v_call: TRBV29-1
d_call: NA
cdr3_nt: TGCAGCGTTGGGGCTGCTCTGGAGCAGTACTTC
cdr3_aa: CSVGAALEQYF

j_call: TRBJ2-5
clone_size: NA
v_call: TRBV29-1
d_call: TRBD2
cdr3_nt: TGCAGCGCCCTTATAGCGGGAGAAGAGACCCAGTACTTC
cdr3_aa: CSALIAGEETQYF

j_call: TRBJ2-7
clone_size: few
v_call: TRBV29-1
d_call: TRBD2
cdr3_nt: TGCAGCGCTAGCGGGGGGGCTTCCTACGAGCAGTACTTC
cdr3_aa: CSASGGASYEQYF

j_call: TRBJ2-7
clone_size: NA
v_call: TRBV29-1
d_call: NA
cdr3_nt: TGCAGCGTTCTCGGGAGAATGTCCTACGAGCAGTACTTC
cdr3_aa: CSVLGRMSYEQYF

j_call: TRBJ2-7
clone_size: few
v_call: TRBV29-1
d_call: NA
cdr3_nt: TGCAGCGTTGAAGGGGCAGCCCTGGGCTCCTACGAGCAGTACTTC
cdr3_aa: CSVEGAALGSYEQYF

j_call: TRBJ2-5
clone_size: NA
v_call: TRBV29-1
d_call: NA
cdr3_nt: TGCAGCGTCCCTGTGGGAGAGACCCAGTACTTC
cdr3_aa: CSVPVGETQYF

j_call: TRBJ2-5
clone_size: few
v_call: TRBV29-1
d_call: NA
cdr3_nt: TGCAGCGTTGAAGACCCGGACCGGGGAACGTACCAAGAGACCCAGTACTTC
cdr3_aa: CSVEDPDRGTYQETQYF

j_call: TRBJ1-5
clone_size: NA
v_call: TRBV23-1
d_call: TRBD1
cdr3_nt: TGCGCCAGCGTGGCAGGGGGTAAAGGACAGCCCCAGCATTTT
cdr3_aa: CASVAGGKGQPQHF

j_call: TRBJ2-3
clone_size: few
v_call: TRBV15
d_call: NA
cdr3_nt: TGTGCCACCAGCCCTCTGGGGGCGGGGGATACGCAGTATTTT
cdr3_aa: CATSPLGAGDTQYF

j_call: TRBJ1-5
clone_size: NA
v_call: TRBV30
d_call: NA
cdr3_nt: TGTGCCTGGAGTGAAAGGCAGATCAATCAGCCCCAGCATTTT
cdr3_aa: CAWSERQINQPQHF

j_call: TRBJ2-5
clone_size: NA
v_call: TRBV29-1
d_call: NA
cdr3_nt: TGCAGCGTTGCTTTGCAAGATCCAGAGACCCAGTACTTC
cdr3_aa: CSVALQDPETQYF

j_call: TRBJ2-1
clone_size: NA
v_call: TRBV27
d_call: NA
cdr3_nt: TGTGCCAGCAGTTTACCCGCCCCGGGACTCCCTGGGGATGAGCAGTTCTTC
cdr3_aa: CASSLPAPGLPGDEQFF

j_call: TRBJ1-5
clone_size: few
v_call: TRBV29-1
d_call: NA
cdr3_nt: TGCAGCGTTACAGACAGGAATAGCAATCAGCCCCAGCATTTT
cdr3_aa: CSVTDRNSNQPQHF

j_call: TRBJ1-5
clone_size: few
v_call: TRBV23-1
d_call: NA
cdr3_nt: TGCGCCAGCAGTCAAAAGGTTACAGGCAACCAAAATCAGCCCCAGCATTTT
cdr3_aa: CASSQKVTGNQNQPQHF

j_call: TRBJ1-2
clone_size: NA
v_call: TRBV29-1
d_call: NA
cdr3_nt: TGCAGCGTTGAAACAGGTGGGGATATGGGCTACACCTTC
cdr3_aa: CSVETGGDMGYTF

j_call: TRBJ1-1
clone_size: few
v_call: TRBV29-1
d_call: NA
cdr3_nt: TGCAGCGTTGGGGAAGAGGGCACTGAAGCTTTCTTT
cdr3_aa: CSVGEEGTEAFF

j_call: TRBJ2-5
clone_size: few
v_call: TRBV25-1
d_call: NA
cdr3_nt: TGTGCCAGCAGCTTAACAGGGGAGACCCAGTACTTC
cdr3_aa: CASSLTGETQYF

j_call: TRBJ2-3
clone_size: few
v_call: TRBV27
d_call: NA
cdr3_nt: TGTGCCAGCAGTTCCTCCGCTAGGGATACGCAGTATTTT
cdr3_aa: CASSSSARDTQYF

j_call: TRBJ2-7
clone_size: NA
v_call: TRBV2
d_call: NA
cdr3_nt: TGTGCCAGCAGTGATCCCGTTAGAAATTACGAGCAGTACTTC
cdr3_aa: CASSDPVRNYEQYF

j_call: TRBJ2-7
clone_size: NA
v_call: TRBV30
d_call: NA
cdr3_nt: TGTGCCTACCTCCCCACGGGGCAAACCTACGAGCAGTACTTC
cdr3_aa: CAYLPTGQTYEQYF

j_call: TRBJ2-5
clone_size: NA
v_call: TRBV9
d_call: TRBD1
cdr3_nt: TGTGCCAGCAGCGTAGGGGACAGTAGCAGAGAGACCCAGTACTTC
cdr3_aa: CASSVGDSSRETQYF

j_call: TRBJ2-2
clone_size: NA
v_call: TRBV29-1
d_call: NA
cdr3_nt: TGCAGCGTTGATGAGGACCCGAACACCGGGGAGCTGTTTTTT
cdr3_aa: CSVDEDPNTGELFF

j_call: TRBJ2-1
clone_size: NA
v_call: TRBV11-2
d_call: NA
cdr3_nt: TGTGCCAGCAGCATAAATGAGCAGTTCTTC
cdr3_aa: CASSINEQFF

j_call: TRBJ2-7
clone_size: NA
v_call: TRBV27
d_call: TRBD2
cdr3_nt: TGTGCCAGCAGTTTAGCTAGCGGAACGTACGAGCAGTACTTC
cdr3_aa: CASSLASGTYEQYF